The next 15 T cell receptor beta chains were all read from a single sample in a study of shared clonotypes between healthy human individuals. The naive CD8 subset, CD45RO-negative cells positively selected for CCR7, excluded terminally differentiated effector memory CD45RA+ cells. Some clones are missing from TCRdb's copy, which holds only in-frame ones; the method was immunoSEQ multiplex PCR. This table has around 2.1 million clones, approximately 94% appearing once. The specimen sequenced was naive CD8+ T cells from PBMCs. All receptors come from a young man in good health. Some clones in this sample may be carry-over from other donors' samples.

The chain employs TRBV4-3 and TRBJ2-3; D ambiguous. This CDR3 contains 15 residues. Germline V gene data show CDR1 as LGHNA and CDR2 as YSLEER. Trimming pared 2 bases from V and 1 base from J, leaving 10 bases between. The CDR3 loop is CASSQFLGGTDTQYF. The DNA for the CDR3 is TGCGCCAGCAGCCAATTCCTCGGAGGCACAGATACGCAGTATTTT.

This clone was seen more than once but under ten times. CDR3 bases: TGCTCATGCTTAGCGGGACAATACAATGAGCAGTTCTTC. Protein sequence: CSCLAGQYNEQFF. The chain links TRBV29-1 to TRBJ2-1; TRBD2 matches 8 bases. The germline CDR1 and CDR2 sequences are SQVTM and ANQGSEA. The CDR3 totals 13 residues.

Notes on this clone: Other DNA variants within this sample encode the same CDR3. The V gene is TRBV9, the J gene TRBJ2-7, with 11 nucleotides matching TRBD1. Germline CDR1 is SGDLS and CDR2 is YYNGEE. V shed 2 bases, J shed 2 bases, and the junction held 3 bases outside the gene matches. This CDR3 is built from 15 residues. Here the CDR3 DNA reads TGTGCCAGCAGCGTTGGGGGACAGGGGGCCTACGAGCAGTACTTC. Its translation: CASSVGGQGAYEQYF.

The chain recombines TRBV28 with TRBJ2-5, with D maybe TRBD1 (6 bases). The V end was cut by 3 bases, the J end by 4 bases, with 9 bases between. Germline V gene lookup returns CDR1 MDHEN and CDR2 SYDVKM. The CDR3 is made up of 13 amino acids. The CDR3 loop is CASSFRGVETQYF. For the CDR3, the DNA is TGTGCCAGCAGTTTCAGGGGCGTAGAGACCCAGTACTTC.

This chain joins TRBV4-2 and TRBJ2-5; a possible D gene is TRBD1 (7 bases). Germline assignment: CDR1 LGHNA and CDR2 YNFKEQ. Trimming pared 0 bases from V and 5 bases from J, leaving 16 bases between. CDR3 length equals 16 residues. CDR3 in DNA: TGTGCCAGCAGCCAAGATTGGGCAGGGGGAGGTGAGACCCAGTACTTC. This gives the protein CASSQDWAGGGETQYF.

The chain combines TRBV7-8 with TRBJ2-7, with TRBD1 identical over 9 bases. CDR3 length: 19 amino acids. V dropped 0 bases and J dropped 1; count of bases not matched to a gene: 13. CDR1 and CDR2 (germline): SGHVS, FQNEAQ. CDR3 nucleotide sequence: TGTGCCAGCAGCTTAGCGGCCCCGCCCCTCGGGACAGGGTCCTACGAGCAGTACTTC. Translation: CASSLAAPPLGTGSYEQYF.

On this clone itself: This may arise from a read error, as a much more abundant clone is one base away. The sample carries other DNA sequences with the same CDR3. This rearrangement joins TRBV28 to TRBJ2-6; D is ambiguous. The CDR3 sequence is 13 residues long. The V and J ends lost 3 bases and 2 bases respectively, with 2 bases between them. Germline CDR1 is MDHEN and CDR2 is SYDVKM. The CDR3 here is CASSLTGANVLTF. The CDR3 bases are TGTGCCAGCAGTTTGACTGGGGCCAACGTCCTGACTTTC.

For the CDR3, the DNA is TGTGCCAGCAGCGTATTGGGACAGGGGGACAATGAGCAGTTCTTC. Translating it yields CASSVLGQGDNEQFF. The chain has TRBV9 and TRBJ2-1; TRBD1 aligns across 11 bases. V trimming: 1 base; J trimming: 5 bases; junction bases outside the gene matches: 2. Germline assignment: CDR1 SGDLS and CDR2 YYNGEE. This CDR3 has 15 amino acids.

The gene calls are TRBV5-6 and TRBJ2-7; 8 positions match TRBD1. The CDR3 contains 13 residues. The V gene's germline CDR1 is SGHDT and CDR2 YYEEEE. V lost 1 base to trimming and J lost 6 bases; unmatched junction nucleotides: 3. In nucleotides, the CDR3 is TGTGCCAGCAGCTTGTGGCAGGGGGCCGAGCAGTACTTC. Its translation: CASSLWQGAEQYF.

The chain combines TRBV29-1 with TRBJ2-5; 11 nucleotides align to TRBD2. J gave up 6 bases and V 8 bases, and 11 bases lay outside the gene matches. Germline V gene data show CDR1 as SQVTM and CDR2 as ANQGSEA. The CDR3 length is 14 residues. CDR3 protein: CSPVLAGGPQTQYF. The DNA of the CDR3 is TGCAGCCCCGTCTTAGCGGGAGGGCCCCAGACCCAGTACTTC.

V and J are TRBV15 and TRBJ1-1; D ambiguous. The CDR3 has 13 residues. With 8 bases removed from V and 3 bases from J, the gap between germline ends came to 13 bases. Germline V gene lookup returns CDR1 LNHNV and CDR2 YYDKDF (reference sequence). The chain's CDR3 is CATSAVRDTEAFF. The CDR3 coding sequence is TGTGCCACCTCGGCCGTTAGAGACACTGAAGCTTTCTTT.

The V gene is TRBV28, the J gene TRBJ1-5; no definite D call. V lost 6 bases to trimming and J lost 2 bases, with 11 bases between them. The germline CDR1 and CDR2 sequences are MDHEN and SYDVKM. This CDR3 is 14 amino acids long. The CDR3 spells CASRWGFRNQPQHF. CDR3 DNA: TGTGCCAGCAGGTGGGGTTTCCGCAATCAGCCCCAGCATTTT.

In the case of this clone: The same CDR3 arises from other DNA sequences in this sample as well. V usage is TRBV7-9 and J usage is TRBJ2-1; no clear D. Trimming shortened V by 1 base and J by 4 bases, and 5 bases separated the two germline ends. CDR1 is SEHNR and CDR2 is FQNEAQ in the germline V gene (reference sequence). The CDR3 is 13 residues long. The CDR3 nucleotides read TGTGCCAGCAGCTTAGTTTCGTACAATGAGCAGTTCTTC. Protein: CASSLVSYNEQFF.

The genes are TRBV28 and TRBJ1-3, with D hard to call. Germline V gene sequence: CDR1 MDHEN, CDR2 SYDVKM. The CDR3 is made up of 14 amino acids. The germline V and J ends were trimmed by 2 bases and 1 base, with 6 bases remaining between them. The CDR3 sequence is CASSLMESGNTIYF. DNA for the CDR3: TGTGCCAGCAGTTTAATGGAATCTGGAAACACCATATATTTT.

The rearrangement joins TRBV5-1 to TRBJ1-1; D uncertain. The germline V gene encodes CDR1 SGHRS and CDR2 YFSETQ. There are 16 residues in the CDR3. With 4 bases removed from V and 2 bases from J, the gap between germline ends came to 18 bases. In DNA form, the CDR3 reads TGCGCCAGCAGCCTCTCAACCGCAGCTTACAACACTGAAGCTTTCTTT. Amino acid sequence: CASSLSTAAYNTEAFF.